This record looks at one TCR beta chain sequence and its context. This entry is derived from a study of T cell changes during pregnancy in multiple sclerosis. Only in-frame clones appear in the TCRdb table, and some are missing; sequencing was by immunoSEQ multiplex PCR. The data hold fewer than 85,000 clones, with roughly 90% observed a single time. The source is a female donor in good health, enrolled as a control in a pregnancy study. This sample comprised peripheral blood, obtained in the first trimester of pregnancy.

The CDR3 bases are TGCGCCAGCAGCCAAGTCATAGGGGCCGTGTTCGGCTACACCTTC. Translated: CASSQVIGAVFGYTF. This chain uses TRBV4-1 with TRBJ1-2; a weak D match, TRBD1 (5 bases). The V end was cut by 1 base, the J end by 8 bases, with 17 bases between. The CDR3 covers 15 residues. The germline V gene encodes CDR1 MGHRA and CDR2 YSYEKL.